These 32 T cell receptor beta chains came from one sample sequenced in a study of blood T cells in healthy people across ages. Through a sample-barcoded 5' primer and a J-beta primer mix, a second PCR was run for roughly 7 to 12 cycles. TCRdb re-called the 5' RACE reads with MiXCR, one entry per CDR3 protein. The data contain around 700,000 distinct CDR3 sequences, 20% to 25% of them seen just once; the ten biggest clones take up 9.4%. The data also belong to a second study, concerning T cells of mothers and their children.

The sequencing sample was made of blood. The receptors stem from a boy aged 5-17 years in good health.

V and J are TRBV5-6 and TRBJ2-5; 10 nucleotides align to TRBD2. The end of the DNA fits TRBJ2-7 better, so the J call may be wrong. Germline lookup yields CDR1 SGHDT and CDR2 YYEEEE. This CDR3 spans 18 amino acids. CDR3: CASSFPFPEAGGSYEQYF. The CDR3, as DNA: TGTGCCAGCAGCTTCCCGTTTCCCGAAGCGGGGGGGTCCTACGAGCAGTACTTC.

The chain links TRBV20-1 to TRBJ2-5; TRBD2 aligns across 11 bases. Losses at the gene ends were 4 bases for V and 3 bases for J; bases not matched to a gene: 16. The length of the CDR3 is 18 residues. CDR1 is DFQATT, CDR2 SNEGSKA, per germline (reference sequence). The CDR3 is CSATRGLAGGALKETQYF. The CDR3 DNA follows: TGCAGTGCTACTCGAGGGCTAGCGGGAGGCGCTTTAAAAGAGACCCAGTACTTC.

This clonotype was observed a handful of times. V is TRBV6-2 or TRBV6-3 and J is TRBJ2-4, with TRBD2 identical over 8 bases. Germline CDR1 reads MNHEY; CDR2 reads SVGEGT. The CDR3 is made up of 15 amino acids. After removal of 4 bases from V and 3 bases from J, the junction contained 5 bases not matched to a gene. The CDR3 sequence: CASSSVAGNKNIQYF. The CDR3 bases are TGTGCCAGCAGTTCGGTAGCGGGGAACAAAAACATTCAGTACTTC.

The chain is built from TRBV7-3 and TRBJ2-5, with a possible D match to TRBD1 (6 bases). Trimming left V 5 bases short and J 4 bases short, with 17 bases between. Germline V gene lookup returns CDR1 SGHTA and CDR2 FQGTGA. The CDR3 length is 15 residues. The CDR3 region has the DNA TGTGCCAGCAGCGAAACAGGGAACAGGATAGAGACCCAGTACTTC. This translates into CASSETGNRIETQYF.

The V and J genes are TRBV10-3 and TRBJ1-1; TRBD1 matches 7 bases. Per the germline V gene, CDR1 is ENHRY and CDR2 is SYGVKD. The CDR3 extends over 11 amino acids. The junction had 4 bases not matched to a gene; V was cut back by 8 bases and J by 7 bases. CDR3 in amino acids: CAIRTGVEAFF. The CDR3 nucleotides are TGTGCCATCCGCACAGGGGTTGAAGCTTTCTTT.

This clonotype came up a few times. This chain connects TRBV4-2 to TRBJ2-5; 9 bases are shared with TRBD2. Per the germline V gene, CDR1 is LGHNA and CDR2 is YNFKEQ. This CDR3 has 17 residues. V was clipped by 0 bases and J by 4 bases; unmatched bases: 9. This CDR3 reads CASSQDGSGSRRETQYF. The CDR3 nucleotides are TGTGCCAGCAGCCAAGACGGTAGCGGGAGTCGGAGAGAGACCCAGTACTTC.

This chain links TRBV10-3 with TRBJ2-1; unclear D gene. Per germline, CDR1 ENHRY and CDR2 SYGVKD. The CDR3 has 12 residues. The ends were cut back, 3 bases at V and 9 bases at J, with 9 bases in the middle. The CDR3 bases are TGTGCCATCAGTGAATCCGATGGTGAGCAGTTCTTC. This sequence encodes CAISESDGEQFF.

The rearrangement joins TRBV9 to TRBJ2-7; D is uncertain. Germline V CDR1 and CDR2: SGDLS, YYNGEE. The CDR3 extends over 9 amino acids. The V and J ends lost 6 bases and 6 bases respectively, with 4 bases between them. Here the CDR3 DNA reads TGTGCCAGCAAGGCCGAGCAGTACTTC. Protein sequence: CASKAEQYF.

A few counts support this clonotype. The CDR3 protein is CSARFSGRAWTDTQYF. The CDR3 DNA is TGCAGTGCTAGATTTAGCGGGAGGGCCTGGACAGATACGCAGTATTTT. The genes are TRBV20-1 and TRBJ2-3, with 11 bases that match TRBD2. The V gene end was trimmed by 2 bases and the J gene end by 3 bases; junction bases not matched to a gene: 7. This CDR3 has 16 amino acids. CDR1 and CDR2 (germline): DFQATT, SNEGSKA (reference sequence).

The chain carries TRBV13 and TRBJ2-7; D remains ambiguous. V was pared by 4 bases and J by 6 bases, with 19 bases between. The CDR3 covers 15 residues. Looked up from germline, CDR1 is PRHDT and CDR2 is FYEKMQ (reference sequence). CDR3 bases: TGTGCCAGCAGCTCGGTGGACGGGTCCTTGGGCGAGCAGTACTTC. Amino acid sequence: CASSSVDGSLGEQYF.

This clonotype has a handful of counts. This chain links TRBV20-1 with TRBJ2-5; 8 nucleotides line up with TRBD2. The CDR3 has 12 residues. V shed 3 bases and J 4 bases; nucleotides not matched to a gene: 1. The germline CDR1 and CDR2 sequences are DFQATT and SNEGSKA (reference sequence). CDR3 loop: CSASLAGETQYF. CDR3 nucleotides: TGCAGTGCTAGCCTAGCGGGAGAGACCCAGTACTTC.

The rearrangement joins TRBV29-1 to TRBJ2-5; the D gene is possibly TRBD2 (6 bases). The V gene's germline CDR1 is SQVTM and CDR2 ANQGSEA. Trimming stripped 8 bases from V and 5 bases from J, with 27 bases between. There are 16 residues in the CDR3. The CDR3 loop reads CSPTQLSGGVWETQYF. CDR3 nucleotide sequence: TGCAGCCCAACGCAACTCTCCGGAGGGGTATGGGAGACCCAGTACTTC.

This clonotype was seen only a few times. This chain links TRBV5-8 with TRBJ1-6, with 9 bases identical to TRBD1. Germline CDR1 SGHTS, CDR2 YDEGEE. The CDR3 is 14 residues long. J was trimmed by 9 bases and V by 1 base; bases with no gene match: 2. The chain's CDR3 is CASSLHRGPSPLHF. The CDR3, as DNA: TGTGCCAGCAGCTTGCACAGGGGGCCTTCACCCCTCCACTTT.

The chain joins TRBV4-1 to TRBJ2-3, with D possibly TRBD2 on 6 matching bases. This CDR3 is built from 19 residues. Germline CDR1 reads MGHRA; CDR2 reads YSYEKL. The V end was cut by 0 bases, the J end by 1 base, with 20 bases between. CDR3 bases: TGCGCCAGCAGCCAAGATCCCGGAACCGGGACTCCCCGCACAGATACGCAGTATTTT. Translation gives CASSQDPGTGTPRTDTQYF.

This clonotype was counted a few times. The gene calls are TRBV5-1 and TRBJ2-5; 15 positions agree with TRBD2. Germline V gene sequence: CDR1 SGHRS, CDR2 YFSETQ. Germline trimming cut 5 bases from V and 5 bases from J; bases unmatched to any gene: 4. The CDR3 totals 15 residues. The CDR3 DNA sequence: TGCGCCAGCAGAGGACTAGCGGGAGGGCGGGAGACCCAGTACTTC. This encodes CASRGLAGGRETQYF.

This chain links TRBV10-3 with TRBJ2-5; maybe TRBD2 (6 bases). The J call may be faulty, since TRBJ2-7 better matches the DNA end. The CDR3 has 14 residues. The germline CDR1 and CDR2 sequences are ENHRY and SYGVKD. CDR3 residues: CAISESAGLHEQYF. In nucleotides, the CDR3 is TGTGCCATCAGTGAGTCTGCGGGACTGCACGAGCAGTACTTC.

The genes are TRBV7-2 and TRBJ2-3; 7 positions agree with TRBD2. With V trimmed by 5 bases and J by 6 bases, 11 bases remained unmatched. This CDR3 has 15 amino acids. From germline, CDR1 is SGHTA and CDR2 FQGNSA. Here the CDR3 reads CASSPERDYLDTQYF. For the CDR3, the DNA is TGTGCCAGCAGCCCAGAAAGGGACTATCTGGATACGCAGTATTTT.

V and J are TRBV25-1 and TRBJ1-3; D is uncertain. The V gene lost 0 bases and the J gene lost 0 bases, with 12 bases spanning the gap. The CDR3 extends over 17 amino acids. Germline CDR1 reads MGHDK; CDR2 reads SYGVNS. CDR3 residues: CASSEYLQTSSGNTIYF. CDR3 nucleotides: TGTGCCAGCAGTGAATATCTGCAGACCTCCTCTGGAAACACCATATATTTT.

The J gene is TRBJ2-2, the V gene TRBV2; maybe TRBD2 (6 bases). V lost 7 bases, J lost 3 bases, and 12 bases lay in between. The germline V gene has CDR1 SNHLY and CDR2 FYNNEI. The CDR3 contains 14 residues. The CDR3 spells CASMEGQYTGELFF. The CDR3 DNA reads TGTGCCAGCATGGAGGGCCAATACACCGGGGAGCTGTTTTTT.

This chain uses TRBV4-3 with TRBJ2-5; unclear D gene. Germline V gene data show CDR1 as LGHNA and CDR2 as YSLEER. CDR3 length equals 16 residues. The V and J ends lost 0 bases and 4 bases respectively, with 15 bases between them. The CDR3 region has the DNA TGCGCCAGCAGCCAAGATTCAACTCTAGATCTAGAGACCCAGTACTTC. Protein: CASSQDSTLDLETQYF.

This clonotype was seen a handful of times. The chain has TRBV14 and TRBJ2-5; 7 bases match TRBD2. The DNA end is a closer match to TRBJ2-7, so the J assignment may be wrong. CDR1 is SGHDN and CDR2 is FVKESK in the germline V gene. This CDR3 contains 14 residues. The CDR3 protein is CASSLSGGLNEQYF. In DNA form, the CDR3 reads TGTGCCAGCAGCCTGTCGGGAGGCCTAAACGAGCAGTACTTC.

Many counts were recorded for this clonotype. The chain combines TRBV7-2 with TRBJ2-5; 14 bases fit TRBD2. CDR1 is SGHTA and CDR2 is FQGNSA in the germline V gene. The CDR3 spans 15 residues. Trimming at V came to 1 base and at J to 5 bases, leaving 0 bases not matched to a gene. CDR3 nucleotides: TGTGCCAGCAGCTTAGGGACTAGCGGGGGGGAGACCCAGTACTTC. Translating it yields CASSLGTSGGETQYF.

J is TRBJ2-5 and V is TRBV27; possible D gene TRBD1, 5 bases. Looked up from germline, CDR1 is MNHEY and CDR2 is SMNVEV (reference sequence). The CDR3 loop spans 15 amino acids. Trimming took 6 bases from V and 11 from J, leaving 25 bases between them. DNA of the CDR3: TGTGCCAGCAGCCGTCCAGGGTTTCTGGTGGATGAGCAGTACTTC. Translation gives CASSRPGFLVDEQYF.

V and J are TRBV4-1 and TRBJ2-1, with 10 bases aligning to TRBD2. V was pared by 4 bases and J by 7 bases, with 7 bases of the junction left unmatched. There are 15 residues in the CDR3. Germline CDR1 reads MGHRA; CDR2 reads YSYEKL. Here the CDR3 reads CASSREREGFNEQFF. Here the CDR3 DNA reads TGCGCCAGCAGCCGAGAGCGGGAGGGATTTAATGAGCAGTTCTTC.

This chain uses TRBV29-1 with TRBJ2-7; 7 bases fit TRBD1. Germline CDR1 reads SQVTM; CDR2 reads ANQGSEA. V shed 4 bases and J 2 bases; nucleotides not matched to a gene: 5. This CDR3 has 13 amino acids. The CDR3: CSVGQGQAYEQYF. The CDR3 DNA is TGCAGCGTTGGACAGGGCCAAGCCTACGAGCAGTACTTC.

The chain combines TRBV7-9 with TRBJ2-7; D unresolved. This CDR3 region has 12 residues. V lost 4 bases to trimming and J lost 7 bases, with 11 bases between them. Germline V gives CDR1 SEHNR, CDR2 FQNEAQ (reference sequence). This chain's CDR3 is CASSSGSWEQYF. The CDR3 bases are TGTGCCAGCAGCTCCGGGTCTTGGGAGCAGTACTTC.

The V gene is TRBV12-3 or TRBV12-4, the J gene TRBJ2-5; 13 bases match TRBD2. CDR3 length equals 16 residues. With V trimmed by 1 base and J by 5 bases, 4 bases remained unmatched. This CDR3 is CASSLEGLAGLETQYF. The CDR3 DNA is TGTGCCAGCAGTTTAGAGGGACTAGCGGGGTTGGAGACCCAGTACTTC.

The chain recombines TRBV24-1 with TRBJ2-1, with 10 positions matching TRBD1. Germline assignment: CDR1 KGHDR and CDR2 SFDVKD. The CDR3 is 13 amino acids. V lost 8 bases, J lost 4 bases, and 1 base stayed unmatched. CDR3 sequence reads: CATKGQGYNEQFF. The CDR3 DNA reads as TGTGCCACCAAGGGACAGGGGTACAATGAGCAGTTCTTC.

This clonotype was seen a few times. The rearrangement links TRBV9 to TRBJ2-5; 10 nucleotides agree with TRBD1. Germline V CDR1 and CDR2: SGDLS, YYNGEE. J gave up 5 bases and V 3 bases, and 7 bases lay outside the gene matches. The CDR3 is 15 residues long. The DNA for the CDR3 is TGTGCCAGCAGCGGGACCGGGACAGGGGTCGAGACCCAGTACTTC. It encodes CASSGTGTGVETQYF.

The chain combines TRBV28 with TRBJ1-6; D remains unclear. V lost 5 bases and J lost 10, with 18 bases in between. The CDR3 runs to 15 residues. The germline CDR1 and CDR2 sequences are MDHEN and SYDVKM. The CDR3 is CASSPDLTGGSPLHF. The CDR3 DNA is TGTGCCAGCAGTCCAGACTTGACCGGCGGGTCACCCCTCCACTTT. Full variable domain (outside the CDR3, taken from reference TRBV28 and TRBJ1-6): DVKVTQSSRYLVKRTGEKVFLECVQDMDHENMFWYRQDPGLGLRLIYFSYDVKMKEKGDIPEGYSVSREKKERFSLILESASTNQTSMYLCASSPDLTGGSPLHFGNGTRLTVT.

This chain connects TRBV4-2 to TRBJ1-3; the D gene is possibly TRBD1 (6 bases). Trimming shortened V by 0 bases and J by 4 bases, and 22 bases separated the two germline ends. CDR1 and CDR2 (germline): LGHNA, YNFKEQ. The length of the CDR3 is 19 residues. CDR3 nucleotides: TGTGCCAGCAGCCAAGATCCCGTGGGGCTCCAGGGGACCGGAAACACCATATATTTT. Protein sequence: CASSQDPVGLQGTGNTIYF.

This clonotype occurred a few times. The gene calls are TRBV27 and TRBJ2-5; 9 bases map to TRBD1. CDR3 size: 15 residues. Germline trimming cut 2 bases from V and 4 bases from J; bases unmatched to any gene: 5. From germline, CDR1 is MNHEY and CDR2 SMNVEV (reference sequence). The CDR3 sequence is CASSLTGQGGETQYF. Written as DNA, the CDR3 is TGTGCCAGCAGTTTAACGGGACAGGGTGGAGAGACCCAGTACTTC.